This T cell receptor beta chain was identified during a study of blood T cells in healthy people across ages. Study conclusions and caveats: Long-lived and aged donors differed, with more naive CD4+ cells and higher diversity in the long-lived.

Each sample yielded at least 6 million isolated PBMCs. About this clonotype: Its antigen is not identified.

V was pared by 0 bases and J by 7 bases, with 5 bases between. The CDR3 runs to 11 residues. Germline V gene lookup returns CDR1 SGDLS and CDR2 YYNGEE. A second PCR of roughly 6 to 12 cycles used a sample-barcoded 5' primer and a J-beta primer mix. Each of the cDNA molecules was tagged by a template-switch adaptor with 12 random nucleotides. TCRdb redid the calling of the 5' RACE reads with MiXCR, one entry per CDR3 protein. In the table there are about 1.8 million distinct CDR3 sequences, around 48% of which are singletons. The receptor comes from a middle-aged woman in good health. The sample consisted of blood. This chain links TRBV9 with TRBJ2-7, with D unclear. The CDR3 sequence is CASSVEDEQYF. CDR3 nucleotide sequence: TGTGCCAGCAGCGTAGAGGATGAGCAGTACTTC.